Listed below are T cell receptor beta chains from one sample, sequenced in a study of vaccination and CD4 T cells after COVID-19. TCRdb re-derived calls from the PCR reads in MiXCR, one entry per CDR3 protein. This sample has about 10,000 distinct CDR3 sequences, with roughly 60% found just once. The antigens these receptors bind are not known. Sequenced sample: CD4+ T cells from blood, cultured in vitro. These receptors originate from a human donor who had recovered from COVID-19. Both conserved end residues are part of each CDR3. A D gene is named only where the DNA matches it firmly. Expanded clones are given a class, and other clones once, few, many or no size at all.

CDR3aa: CASSLTSFYNEQFF
CDR3nt: TGTGCCAGCAGCCTCACTAGCTTCTACAATGAGCAGTTCTTC
v_gene: TRBV6-2/TRBV6-3
d_gene: .
j_gene: TRBJ2-1
abundance: medium-sized

CDR3aa: CASSLGSAQYF
CDR3nt: TGTGCCAGCAGCTTAGGATCGGCCCAGTACTTC
v_gene: TRBV7-9
d_gene: .
j_gene: TRBJ2-5
abundance: few

CDR3aa: CATSEGDSEAFF
CDR3nt: TGTGCCACCAGTGAGGGGGACAGTGAAGCTTTCTTT
v_gene: TRBV24-1
d_gene: TRBD1
j_gene: TRBJ1-1
abundance: few

CDR3aa: CASGGQGQRSNYGYTF
CDR3nt: TGTGCCAGTGGGGGGCAGGGACAGAGATCTAACTATGGCTACACCTTC
v_gene: TRBV19
d_gene: TRBD1
j_gene: TRBJ1-2
abundance: .

CDR3aa: CASSGTGQVRANYGYTF
CDR3nt: TGTGCCAGCAGCGGAACGGGACAGGTCCGCGCTAACTATGGCTACACCTTC
v_gene: TRBV21-1
d_gene: .
j_gene: TRBJ1-2
abundance: .

CDR3aa: CASSWGPPGQTTQYF
CDR3nt: TGTGCCAGCAGCTGGGGCCCCCCGGGACAGACGACCCAGTACTTC
v_gene: TRBV11-3
d_gene: TRBD1
j_gene: TRBJ2-5
abundance: few

CDR3aa: CASSLLDITDTQYF
CDR3nt: TGTGCCAGCAGCCTACTAGATATCACAGATACGCAGTATTTT
v_gene: TRBV6-1
d_gene: .
j_gene: TRBJ2-3
abundance: .

CDR3aa: CATSNPGIFSYEQYF
CDR3nt: TGTGCCACCAGCAACCCAGGTATTTTTTCCTACGAGCAGTACTTC
v_gene: TRBV15
d_gene: .
j_gene: TRBJ2-7
abundance: .

CDR3aa: CSASLESTGEQYF
CDR3nt: TGCAGTGCTAGTTTGGAATCCACGGGCGAGCAGTACTTC
v_gene: TRBV20-1
d_gene: .
j_gene: TRBJ2-7
abundance: .

CDR3aa: CASSKYRTTRKQETQYF
CDR3nt: TGTGCCAGCAGCAAATATCGGACTACCCGAAAGCAAGAGACCCAGTACTTC
v_gene: TRBV21-1
d_gene: .
j_gene: TRBJ2-5
abundance: .

CDR3aa: CSARDRTIANYGYTF
CDR3nt: TGCAGTGCTAGGGACAGGACGATAGCTAACTATGGCTACACCTTC
v_gene: TRBV20-1
d_gene: TRBD1
j_gene: TRBJ1-2
abundance: .

CDR3aa: CASSLDWGGASSYNEQFF
CDR3nt: TGTGCCAGCAGCTTAGATTGGGGAGGGGCGAGCTCCTACAATGAGCAGTTCTTC
v_gene: TRBV7-9
d_gene: TRBD2
j_gene: TRBJ2-1
abundance: .

CDR3aa: CATGGEGGNQPQHF
CDR3nt: TGTGCCACCGGGGGGGAGGGGGGCAATCAGCCCCAGCATTTT
v_gene: TRBV24-1
d_gene: .
j_gene: TRBJ1-5
abundance: few

CDR3aa: CASSESKTGGNYGYTF
CDR3nt: TGTGCCAGCAGTGAATCAAAGACAGGGGGCAACTATGGCTACACCTTC
v_gene: TRBV6-1
d_gene: TRBD1
j_gene: TRBJ1-2
abundance: .

CDR3aa: CASRRGGAVGTDTQYF
CDR3nt: TGCGCCAGCAGACGGGGTGGGGCGGTGGGCACAGATACGCAGTATTTT
v_gene: TRBV5-1
d_gene: .
j_gene: TRBJ2-3
abundance: .

CDR3aa: CASSLLTGAPDFF
CDR3nt: TGTGCCAGCAGTTTGTTAACAGGGGCCCCAGATTTCTTT
v_gene: TRBV28
d_gene: TRBD1
j_gene: TRBJ1-1
abundance: .

CDR3aa: CSARDRTDYYGYTF
CDR3nt: TGCAGTGCTAGAGATAGGACAGACTACTATGGCTACACCTTC
v_gene: TRBV20-1
d_gene: .
j_gene: TRBJ1-2
abundance: few

CDR3aa: CASSRGTSGTDTQYF
CDR3nt: TGTGCCAGCAGCCGCGGGACTAGCGGCACAGATACGCAGTATTTT
v_gene: TRBV14
d_gene: TRBD2
j_gene: TRBJ2-3
abundance: .

CDR3aa: CASSVWRNTGELFF
CDR3nt: TGTGCCAGCAGTGTGTGGCGGAACACCGGGGAGCTGTTTTTT
v_gene: TRBV12-3/TRBV12-4
d_gene: .
j_gene: TRBJ2-2
abundance: .

CDR3aa: CASSMNTEAFF
CDR3nt: TGTGCCAGCTCCATGAACACTGAAGCTTTCTTT
v_gene: TRBV18
d_gene: .
j_gene: TRBJ1-1
abundance: .

CDR3aa: CASSIGWLAGTDTQYF
CDR3nt: TGTGCCAGTAGTATAGGCTGGCTAGCGGGAACAGATACGCAGTATTTT
v_gene: TRBV19
d_gene: TRBD2
j_gene: TRBJ2-3
abundance: .

CDR3aa: CASSPRTSGRGFQFF
CDR3nt: TGTGCCAGCAGCCCGAGGACTAGCGGGAGGGGTTTCCAGTTCTTC
v_gene: TRBV11-3
d_gene: TRBD2
j_gene: TRBJ2-1
abundance: .

CDR3aa: CASSPGGDKAGGELFF
CDR3nt: TGTGCCAGCAGTCCCGGGGGGGATAAGGCGGGCGGGGAGCTGTTTTTT
v_gene: TRBV7-2
d_gene: TRBD2
j_gene: TRBJ2-2
abundance: .

CDR3aa: CASSFAGTSGTREFF
CDR3nt: TGTGCCAGCAGCTTCGCCGGGACTAGCGGGACTAGGGAGTTCTTC
v_gene: TRBV7-9
d_gene: TRBD2
j_gene: TRBJ2-1
abundance: .

CDR3aa: CASSGPARRESNQPQHF
CDR3nt: TGTGCCAGCAGTGGACCCGCGAGGAGAGAGAGCAATCAGCCCCAGCATTTT
v_gene: TRBV6-1
d_gene: .
j_gene: TRBJ1-5
abundance: .

CDR3aa: CASSRTGSYEQYF
CDR3nt: TGTGCCAGCAGTCGTACAGGGTCCTACGAGCAGTACTTC
v_gene: TRBV6-1
d_gene: .
j_gene: TRBJ2-7
abundance: .

CDR3aa: CASRETGTDYGYTF
CDR3nt: TGCGCCAGCAGAGAGACAGGGACTGACTATGGCTACACCTTC
v_gene: TRBV5-1
d_gene: TRBD1
j_gene: TRBJ1-2
abundance: .